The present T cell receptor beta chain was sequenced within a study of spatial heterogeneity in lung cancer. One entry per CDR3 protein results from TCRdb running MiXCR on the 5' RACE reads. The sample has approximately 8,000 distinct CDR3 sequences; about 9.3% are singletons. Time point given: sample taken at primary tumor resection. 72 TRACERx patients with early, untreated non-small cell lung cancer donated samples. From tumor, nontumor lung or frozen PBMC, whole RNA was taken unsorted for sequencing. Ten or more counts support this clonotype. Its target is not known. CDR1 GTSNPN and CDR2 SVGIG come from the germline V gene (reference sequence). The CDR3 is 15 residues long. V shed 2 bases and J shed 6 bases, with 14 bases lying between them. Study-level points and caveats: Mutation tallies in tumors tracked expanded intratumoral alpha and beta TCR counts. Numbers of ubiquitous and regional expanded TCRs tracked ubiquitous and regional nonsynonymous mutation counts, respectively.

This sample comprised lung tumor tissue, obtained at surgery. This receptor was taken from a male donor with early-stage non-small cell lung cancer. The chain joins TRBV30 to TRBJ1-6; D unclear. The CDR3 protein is CAWSNPTVLNSPLHF. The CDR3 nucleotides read TGTGCCTGGAGTAACCCGACGGTGCTTAATTCACCCCTCCACTTT.